These 9 T cell receptor beta chains came from one sample sequenced in a study of glioma-infiltrating T cells after dendritic cell vaccination. Data came from immunoSEQ multiplex PCR; TCRdb stores just in-frame clones and leaves some out. The sample shows about 82,000 clones, around 86% of them seen only once. Time point indicated: after dendritic cell vaccination, including at tumor progression/relapse. Here the sequenced sample was blood, taken after dendritic cell vaccination. The origin of the receptors is a human donor with glioblastoma.

V and J are TRBV30 and TRBJ2-3; 8 bases are a match to TRBD1. This CDR3 region has 12 residues. CDR1 is GTSNPN and CDR2 is SVGIG in the germline V gene (reference sequence). V was pared by 6 bases and J by 3 bases, with 2 bases of the junction left unmatched. As DNA, the CDR3 is TGTGCCTGTAGACAGGGGACAGATACGCAGTATTTT. This codes for CACRQGTDTQYF. Combining the CDR3 with reference TRBV30 and TRBJ2-3 gives the whole variable domain SQTIHQWPATLVQPVGSPLSLECTVEGTSNPNLYWYRQAAGRGLQLLFYSVGIGQISSEVPQNLSASRPQDRQFILSSKKLLLSDSGFYLCACRQGTDTQYFGPGTRLTVL.

This clone turned up a few times. The chain is built from TRBV21-1 and TRBJ2-7; no DNA check was done on the table's D call, TRBD2. TRBV21-1 is recorded as a pseudogene. The CDR3 length is 12 residues. The CDR3: CASPNSRLPQYF. CDR3 sequence (DNA): TGTGCCAGCCCCAACTCGAGACTACCGCAGTACTTC.

The V call is TRBV6-1, the J call TRBJ2-7; 8 nucleotides align to TRBD2. Germline-derived CDR1 and CDR2 are MNHNS and SASEGT. The CDR3 has 13 residues. Unmatched junction bases numbered 4, after V lost 8 bases and J lost 1 base. The CDR3 loop reads CASAERGSYEQYF. As DNA, the CDR3 is TGTGCCAGCGCAGAGCGGGGGTCCTACGAGCAGTACTTC.

V and J are TRBV5-1 and TRBJ1-3; a possible D gene is TRBD1 (6 bases). CDR1 SGHRS and CDR2 YFSETQ come from the germline V gene. The germline V and J ends were trimmed by 4 bases and 4 bases, with 9 bases remaining between them. CDR3 length equals 13 residues. The CDR3, as DNA: TGCGCCAGCAGCCCCGGGACAGGAAACACCATATATTTT. Its translation: CASSPGTGNTIYF. Full variable domain (rest looked up from reference TRBV5-1 and TRBJ1-3): KAGVTQTPRYLIKTRGQQVTLSCSPISGHRSVSWYQQTPGQGLQFLFEYFSETQRNKGNFPGRFSGRQFSNSRSEMNVSTLELGDSALYLCASSPGTGNTIYFGEGSWLTVV.

The chain joins TRBV5-6 to TRBJ1-6; 8 nucleotides agree with TRBD1. The CDR3 has 15 residues. J lost 9 bases, V lost 4 bases, and 9 bases had no gene match. The germline V gene encodes CDR1 SGHDT and CDR2 YYEEEE. Written as DNA, the CDR3 is TGTGCCAGCAGCACTGACAGGGGCCTTAGTTCACCCCTCCACTTT. The encoded protein is CASSTDRGLSSPLHF.

This chain joins TRBV29-1 and TRBJ2-1; 8 bases align to TRBD1. Germline-derived CDR1 and CDR2 are SQVTM and ANQGSEA. The CDR3 consists of 14 residues. The junction had 9 bases not matched to a gene; V was cut back by 3 bases and J by 8 bases. CDR3 in amino acids: CSVERSAGGDEQFF. The CDR3 DNA reads as TGCAGCGTTGAGCGATCGGCAGGGGGCGATGAGCAGTTCTTC.

Of note for this clone: The sample carries other DNA sequences with the same CDR3. This chain joins TRBV30 and TRBJ1-2, with D maybe TRBD1 (6 bases). The CDR3 length is 14 residues. V dropped 2 bases and J dropped 5 bases, with 15 bases sitting between them. Germline V gene lookup returns CDR1 GTSNPN and CDR2 SVGIG (reference sequence). The CDR3 spells CAWSTGGAGYGYTF. CDR3 DNA sequence: TGTGCCTGGAGTACGGGGGGGGCTGGGTATGGCTACACCTTC.

This clone is a singleton in its sample. V usage is TRBV6-1 and J usage is TRBJ2-1; 9 nucleotides align to TRBD1. With V trimmed by 3 bases and J by 8 bases, 11 bases remained unmatched. Germline CDR1 MNHNS, CDR2 SASEGT. The CDR3 runs 16 residues. The DNA for the CDR3 is TGTGCCAGCAGTGAGACTGACGGACAGGGGTGGGATGAGCAGTTCTTC. This sequence encodes CASSETDGQGWDEQFF.

This clone was counted only a few times. This chain connects TRBV27 to TRBJ1-6; a weak D match, TRBD1 (5 bases). Trimming took off 5 bases at V and 7 bases at J, with 15 bases between the two ends. The germline V gene has CDR1 MNHEY and CDR2 SMNVEV (reference sequence). The CDR3 consists of 15 residues. CDR3 in DNA: TGTGCCAGCAGTCGCGGGACCTTTGGGAATTCACCCCTCCACTTT. Its protein is CASSRGTFGNSPLHF.